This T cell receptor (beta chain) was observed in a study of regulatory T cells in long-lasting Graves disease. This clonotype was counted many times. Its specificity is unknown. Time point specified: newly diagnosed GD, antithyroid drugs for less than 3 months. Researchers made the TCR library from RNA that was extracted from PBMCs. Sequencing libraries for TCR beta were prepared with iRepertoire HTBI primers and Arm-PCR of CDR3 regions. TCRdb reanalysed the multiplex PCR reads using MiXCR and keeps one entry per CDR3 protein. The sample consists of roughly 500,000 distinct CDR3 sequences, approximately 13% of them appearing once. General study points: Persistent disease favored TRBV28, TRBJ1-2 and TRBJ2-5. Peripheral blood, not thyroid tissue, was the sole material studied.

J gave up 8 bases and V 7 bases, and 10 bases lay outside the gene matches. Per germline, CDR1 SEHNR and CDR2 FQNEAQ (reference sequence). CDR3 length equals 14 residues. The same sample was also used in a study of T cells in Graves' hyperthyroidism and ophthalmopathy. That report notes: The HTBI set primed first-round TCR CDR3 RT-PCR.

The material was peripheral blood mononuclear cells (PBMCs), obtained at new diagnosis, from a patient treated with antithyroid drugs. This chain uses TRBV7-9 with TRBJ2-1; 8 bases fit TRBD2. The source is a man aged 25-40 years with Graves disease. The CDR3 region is CASTPTAGADEQFF. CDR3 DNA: TGTGCCAGCACTCCCACAGCGGGAGCAGATGAGCAGTTCTTC.